This is a list of T cell receptor beta chains from one sample in a study of T cells in Graves' hyperthyroidism and ophthalmopathy. TCRdb analysed the multiplex PCR reads with MiXCR anew, one entry per CDR3 protein. The repertoire includes approximately 610,000 distinct CDR3 sequences, over 15% of them detected once, and more than 15% sits in the top ten. Sequenced sample: blood. These receptors all stem from a woman under 30 with Graves' hyperthyroidism. CDR3s include the opening cysteine and the closing phenylalanine or tryptophan.

j_gene: TRBJ1-5
v_gene: TRBV20-1
CDR3aa: CSAQTLSNQPQHF

j_gene: TRBJ1-5
v_gene: TRBV6-5
CDR3aa: CASSYSTGYSNQPQHF

j_gene: TRBJ2-1
v_gene: TRBV11-3
CDR3aa: CASSLEGAAGKFF

j_gene: TRBJ1-5
v_gene: TRBV15
CDR3aa: CATSRGGQGTQPQHF

j_gene: TRBJ2-3
v_gene: TRBV4-1
CDR3aa: CASSRGLAGGFTQYF

j_gene: TRBJ1-1
v_gene: TRBV5-5
CDR3aa: CASYPGQSNTEAFF

j_gene: TRBJ1-5
v_gene: TRBV11-2
CDR3aa: CASSLHRRNNKTLPNQPQHF

j_gene: TRBJ2-5
v_gene: TRBV20-1
CDR3aa: CSARSWETQYF

j_gene: TRBJ2-1
v_gene: TRBV20-1
CDR3aa: CSARDSYTRLVFIEQFF

j_gene: TRBJ2-3
v_gene: TRBV7-9
CDR3aa: CASSLSTSGVTDTQYF

j_gene: TRBJ2-3
v_gene: TRBV24-1
CDR3aa: CATSDEGSTDTQYF

j_gene: TRBJ2-2
v_gene: TRBV5-5
CDR3aa: CASSTRTSVSGELFF

j_gene: TRBJ1-4
v_gene: TRBV7-8
CDR3aa: CASSLFRDVDEKLFF

j_gene: TRBJ1-6
v_gene: TRBV7-2
CDR3aa: CASSPPVGGNSPLHF

j_gene: TRBJ1-2
v_gene: TRBV6-5
CDR3aa: CASSYSGESYGYTF

j_gene: TRBJ1-2
v_gene: TRBV20-1
CDR3aa: CSAPNQDSNYGYTF

j_gene: TRBJ2-5
v_gene: TRBV7-2
CDR3aa: CASSLGLAGSGETQYF

j_gene: TRBJ2-1
v_gene: TRBV2
CDR3aa: CASSHNEQFF

j_gene: TRBJ2-3
v_gene: TRBV2
CDR3aa: CASSPWDRETDTQYF

j_gene: TRBJ2-4
v_gene: TRBV15
CDR3aa: CATSSLTLLKNIQYF

j_gene: TRBJ1-5
v_gene: TRBV19
CDR3aa: CASSPGEGQPQHF

j_gene: TRBJ2-7
v_gene: TRBV7-2
CDR3aa: CASSQTRQGTYEQYF

j_gene: TRBJ2-3
v_gene: TRBV20-1
CDR3aa: CSANPGTSTDTQYF

j_gene: TRBJ2-1
v_gene: TRBV6-5
CDR3aa: CASSYSAGENEQFF

j_gene: TRBJ2-7
v_gene: TRBV6-2/TRBV6-3
CDR3aa: CASRTIRDTSYEQYF

j_gene: TRBJ2-7
v_gene: TRBV4-3
CDR3aa: CASSVGTGSSYEQCF

j_gene: TRBJ2-7
v_gene: TRBV18
CDR3aa: CASSPYGDEQYF

j_gene: TRBJ2-3
v_gene: TRBV5-1
CDR3aa: CASSLGLAGVVGTDTQYF